A single sample gave rise to the 20 T cell receptor beta chains below, sequenced in a study of OX40 agonist ivuxolimab in advanced cancers. Using immunoSEQ multiplex PCR, the repertoire was profiled, and TCRdb retains in-frame clones only, with some absent. The sample has 98,000 or so clones, 75% to 90% seen once. Sample: CD4+ or CD8+ T cells sorted from blood, taken in a trial of the OX40 agonist ivuxolimab. These receptors all stem from an adult with an advanced solid tumor such as melanoma, head and neck, liver or kidney cancer.

V gene TRBV27 combines with J gene TRBJ2-1; either TRBD1 or TRBD2 may fit D (5 bases each). Germline CDR1 is MNHEY and CDR2 is SMNVEV (reference sequence). The CDR3 runs to 13 residues. V lost 7 bases, J lost 8 bases, and 15 bases lay in between. CDR3 nucleotides: TGTGCCAGCAAAAGGGCAGGGAGCGATGAGCAGTTCTTC. Translated: CASKRAGSDEQFF.

V usage is TRBV6-5 and J usage is TRBJ1-1; no definite D call. Per germline, CDR1 MNHEY and CDR2 SVGAGI. The CDR3 is 14 amino acids. With 5 bases removed from V and 4 bases from J, the gap between germline ends came to 14 bases. CDR3 sequence: CASSGRDVGTEAFF. Here the CDR3 DNA reads TGTGCCAGCAGTGGGAGAGACGTGGGCACTGAAGCTTTCTTT.

This clone was recorded once. The chain employs TRBV5-1 and TRBJ2-7; D not certain. The V end lost 1 base, the J end lost 3 bases, and 17 bases lay between the germline ends. Looked up from germline, CDR1 is SGHRS and CDR2 is YFSETQ. The CDR3 consists of 16 residues. The CDR3 reads CASSLTRSPIYYEQYF. In DNA, the CDR3 is TGCGCCAGCAGCTTGACGCGGTCCCCGATATACTACGAGCAGTACTTC.

The J gene is TRBJ2-3, the V gene TRBV5-1; D is perhaps TRBD1 or TRBD2 (5 bases each). The CDR3 consists of 16 residues. Germline assignment: CDR1 SGHRS and CDR2 YFSETQ. V was cut by 3 bases and J by 6 bases, with 20 bases left in between. CDR3: CASSSTLGAGSDTQYF. The DNA of the CDR3 is TGCGCCAGCAGCTCTACCCTTGGGGCGGGTTCCGATACGCAGTATTTT.

The V and J genes are TRBV30 and TRBJ2-2; D is unclear. The V end lost 2 bases, the J end lost 0 bases, and 16 bases lay between the germline ends. Germline CDR1 is GTSNPN and CDR2 is SVGIG (reference sequence). This CDR3 has 17 amino acids. CDR3 DNA sequence: TGTGCCTGGAGTTCCCGGGCCCGCGCATCGAACACCGGGGAGCTGTTTTTT. Translated: CAWSSRARASNTGELFF. Supplemented by reference TRBV30 and TRBJ2-2, the full variable domain reads SQTIHQWPATLVQPVGSPLSLECTVEGTSNPNLYWYRQAAGRGLQLLFYSVGIGQISSEVPQNLSASRPQDRQFILSSKKLLLSDSGFYLCAWSSRARASNTGELFFGEGSRLTVL.

J is TRBJ1-1 and V is TRBV6-1, with TRBD1 identical over 9 bases. The J segment lost 1 base and the V segment lost 5 bases, leaving 5 bases of the junction unmatched. The CDR3 contains 15 residues. Germline V gene data show CDR1 as MNHNS and CDR2 as SASEGT. Here the CDR3 reads CASSKTGGGNTEAFF. For the CDR3, the DNA is TGTGCCAGCAGTAAGACAGGGGGGGGGAACACTGAAGCTTTCTTT.

This chain connects TRBV29-1 to TRBJ1-3, with D unresolved. The germline CDR1 and CDR2 sequences are SQVTM and ANQGSEA. This CDR3 spans 14 amino acids. Trimming left V 4 bases short and J 0 bases short, with 10 bases between. The CDR3 coding sequence is TGCAGCGTTGCTAAGGCCAGCTCTGGAAACACCATATATTTT. Translating gives CSVAKASSGNTIYF.

The V and J genes are TRBV28 and TRBJ1-2, with TRBD1 identical over 7 bases. V lost 5 bases to trimming and J lost 6 bases; unmatched junction nucleotides: 3. Germline V gives CDR1 MDHEN, CDR2 SYDVKM. CDR3 size: 12 residues. The CDR3 nucleotides are TGTGCCAGCAGTGGGACAGTCGATGGCTACACCTTC. Its translation is CASSGTVDGYTF.

The CDR3, as DNA: TGTGCCAGCAGCCTTGGACAGTGGAGCTCTGGAAACACCATATATTTT. This sequence encodes CASSLGQWSSGNTIYF. The J gene is TRBJ1-3, the V gene TRBV28, with D perhaps matching TRBD1 (6 bases). Germline V gives CDR1 MDHEN, CDR2 SYDVKM. The V and J ends lost 6 bases and 0 bases respectively, with 15 bases between them. The CDR3 has 16 residues.

V usage is TRBV28 and J usage is TRBJ1-2; a possible D gene is TRBD1 (5 bases). V shed 4 bases and J shed 8 bases, with 14 bases lying between them. The CDR3 is 13 residues long. Germline lookup yields CDR1 MDHEN and CDR2 SYDVKM. The CDR3 nucleotides read TGTGCCAGCAGTTCGCGGGACCTGAGGGGCTACACCTTC. This codes for CASSSRDLRGYTF.

The CDR3 sequence: CASSQLDRGSDGYTF. CDR3 nucleotides: TGTGCCAGCAGCCAATTGGACAGAGGATCAGATGGCTACACCTTC. The rearrangement joins TRBV14 to TRBJ1-2; the D gene is possibly TRBD1 (6 bases). The germline gives CDR1 SGHDN, CDR2 FVKESK. V dropped 2 bases and J dropped 6 bases, with 16 bases sitting between them. This CDR3 comprises 15 residues.

The chain recombines TRBV5-1 with TRBJ2-1; a weak D match, TRBD1 (6 bases). The CDR3 extends over 17 amino acids. CDR1 SGHRS and CDR2 YFSETQ come from the germline V gene. V lost 2 bases and J 0 bases, leaving 15 bases between the germline ends. This chain's CDR3 is CASSFHRDISSYNEQFF. Written as DNA, the CDR3 is TGCGCCAGCAGCTTCCACCGGGACATCAGCTCCTACAATGAGCAGTTCTTC. The full variable domain, with the rest looked up from reference TRBV5-1 and TRBJ2-1, is KAGVTQTPRYLIKTRGQQVTLSCSPISGHRSVSWYQQTPGQGLQFLFEYFSETQRNKGNFPGRFSGRQFSNSRSEMNVSTLELGDSALYLCASSFHRDISSYNEQFFGPGTRLTVL.

The chain joins TRBV6-5 to TRBJ1-2, with a tentative D call TRBD1 (5 bases). This CDR3 spans 11 amino acids. Trimming removed 6 bases from V and 7 bases from J, with 9 bases in between. Germline V gene data show CDR1 as MNHEY and CDR2 as SVGAGI. The CDR3: CASRGGSGYTF. DNA of the CDR3: TGTGCCAGCAGGGGGGGTAGTGGCTACACCTTC.

V and J are TRBV6-6 and TRBJ2-7, with D possibly TRBD2 on 5 matching bases. This CDR3 is 12 amino acids long. The V gene's germline CDR1 is MNHNY and CDR2 SVGAGI (reference sequence). V lost 6 bases, J lost 2 bases, and 8 bases lay in between. The CDR3 sequence is CASRGGPYEQYV. DNA for the CDR3: TGTGCCAGCAGGGGCGGGCCCTACGAGCAGTACGTC.

In this sample, this clone turned up a few times. This chain's CDR3 is CASSLVGLPNEKLFF. The CDR3 nucleotides read TGTGCCAGCAGCCTCGTGGGGCTCCCTAATGAAAAACTGTTTTTT. The chain employs TRBV7-9 and TRBJ1-4; D is perhaps TRBD1 (5 bases). Germline CDR1 and CDR2: SEHNR and FQNEAQ (reference sequence). Trimming removed 5 bases from V and 3 bases from J, with 13 bases in between. This CDR3 has 15 amino acids.

This chain's CDR3 is CASSSNRDTEAFF. The DNA of the CDR3 is TGTGCCAGCAGTTCGAATAGAGACACTGAAGCTTTCTTT. V usage is TRBV6-5 and J usage is TRBJ1-1; D remains ambiguous. Trimming shortened V by 4 bases and J by 3 bases, and 9 bases separated the two germline ends. This CDR3 has 13 amino acids. CDR1 is MNHEY, CDR2 SVGAGI, per germline.

The chain recombines TRBV2 with TRBJ1-1; D gene unclear. CDR3 length equals 16 residues. Germline values: CDR1 SNHLY, CDR2 FYNNEI. Trimming removed 2 bases from V and 0 bases from J, with 13 bases in between. The CDR3: CASSESRAALNTEAFF. CDR3 sequence (DNA): TGTGCCAGCAGTGAAAGTCGCGCAGCACTGAACACTGAAGCTTTCTTT.

Only a few counts were recorded for this clone. J is TRBJ2-3 and V is TRBV12-5; D not certain. Trimming cost V 6 bases and J 1 base, with 11 bases left between them. In germline, CDR1 is LGHNT, CDR2 FRNRAP. CDR3 length: 14 amino acids. The CDR3 protein is CASGPGLGTDTQYF. The CDR3 nucleotides are TGTGCTAGTGGCCCTGGGCTGGGCACAGATACGCAGTATTTT.

As DNA, the CDR3 is TGTGCCAGCCGAGGGACAGGGACGGAGCTGTTTTTT. As protein: CASRGTGTELFF. The chain is built from TRBV6-5 and TRBJ2-2; 9 bases map to TRBD1. The J segment lost 10 bases and the V segment lost 8 bases, leaving 5 bases of the junction unmatched. Per germline, CDR1 MNHEY and CDR2 SVGAGI. The CDR3 totals 12 residues.

V gene TRBV9 combines with J gene TRBJ2-1; no reliable D call. From germline, CDR1 is SGDLS and CDR2 YYNGEE. CDR3 length equals 13 residues. V was trimmed by 6 bases and J by 8 bases, leaving 15 bases between them. In DNA, the CDR3 is TGTGCCAGCACTCCTTGGACGGGCGATGAGCAGTTCTTC. This sequence encodes CASTPWTGDEQFF.